Here is one TCR beta chain with its context. Its antigen is not identified. The CDR3 has 16 amino acids. V gave up 5 bases and J gave up 0 bases, with 16 bases separating them. CDR1 and CDR2 (germline): MNHNY, SVGAGI (reference sequence). Naive CD8 cells, CD45RO-negative and positively selected for CCR7, excluded terminally differentiated effector memory CD45RA+ cells. The data stem from a study of shared clonotypes between healthy human individuals. Study overall: Used for every donor were three CD4 naive, three CD4 memory, two CD8 naive and one CD8 memory plate.

Study outcomes and limitations: Generally, estimated richness proved larger in naive subsets than it did in memory subsets.

Several immunoSEQ plates held equal portions of the genomic DNA taken from each subset. The table came from immunoSEQ multiplex PCR; TCRdb's copy has only in-frame clones and leaves some out. The sample has 1.5 million to 2.5 million clones, approximately 95% seen once. Specimen: naive CD8+ T cells sorted from blood. The V gene is TRBV6-6, the J gene TRBJ1-1; D is perhaps TRBD1 (6 bases). The receptor's source is a man aged 18-30 years in good health. The CDR3 sequence is CASSQRRQALNTEAFF. In DNA, the CDR3 is TGTGCCAGCAGTCAACGGCGACAGGCACTGAACACTGAAGCTTTCTTT.